The 19 T cell receptor beta chains below all came from one sample that was sequenced in a study of blood T cell repertoires in COVID-19. The table came from immunoSEQ multiplex PCR; TCRdb's copy has only in-frame clones and leaves some out. The table lists around 240,000 clones, roughly nine tenths of them singletons, with approximately 1.2% in the top ten. Material: PBMCs or T cells enriched from blood (not recorded which). The receptors originated from a human donor in a cohort exposed to, infected with or recovered from COVID-19 (not recorded which). The donor label of this sample is uncertain.

The V call is TRBV6-2 or TRBV6-3, the J call TRBJ1-2, with TRBD1 identical over 10 bases. CDR1 and CDR2 from the germline V gene are MNHEY and SVGEGT. The trim removed 5 bases at V and 8 bases at J, leaving 11 bases unmatched. The CDR3 extends over 15 amino acids. DNA for the CDR3: TGTGCCAGCAGTACTCCCCGGGGACAGGGGCTCGGCTACACCTTC. Translation gives CASSTPRGQGLGYTF.

The rearrangement uses TRBV21-1 and TRBJ2-7; no check of the table's D call, TRBD1, against the DNA was made. TRBV21-1 is described as a pseudogene. The CDR3 has 14 residues. The CDR3 spells CASSKRTGGYEQYF. The CDR3 DNA sequence: TGTGCCAGCAGCAAAAGGACAGGGGGCTACGAGCAGTACTTC.

This chain joins TRBV19 and TRBJ1-2, with unresolved D. CDR3 size: 16 residues. V shed 4 bases and J shed 0 bases, with 15 bases lying between them. Germline V gives CDR1 LNHDA, CDR2 SQIVND (reference sequence). DNA of the CDR3: TGTGCCAGTAGTAGCGGAGTTCTGGAGGCTAACTATGGCTACACCTTC. This translates into CASSSGVLEANYGYTF.

Here the CDR3 reads CAWSRTQGYTF. Here the CDR3 DNA reads TGTGCCTGGAGTAGAACACAAGGCTACACCTTC. V usage is TRBV30 and J usage is TRBJ1-2; no reliable D call. Germline CDR1 is GTSNPN and CDR2 is SVGIG (reference sequence). CDR3 length: 11 residues. The germline V and J ends were trimmed by 2 bases and 8 bases, with 9 bases remaining between them. Together with reference TRBV30 and TRBJ1-2, the CDR3 gives the full variable domain: SQTIHQWPATLVQPVGSPLSLECTVEGTSNPNLYWYRQAAGRGLQLLFYSVGIGQISSEVPQNLSASRPQDRQFILSSKKLLLSDSGFYLCAWSRTQGYTFGSGTRLTVV.

V usage is TRBV10-3 and J usage is TRBJ2-3, with 9 bases identical to TRBD2. The junction had 9 bases not matched to a gene; V was cut back by 2 bases and J by 6 bases. The V gene's germline CDR1 is ENHRY and CDR2 SYGVKD. There are 16 residues in the CDR3. The CDR3, as DNA: TGTGCCATCAGTGAGACGGTAGCGGGGGTCCGGGATACGCAGTATTTT. Protein sequence: CAISETVAGVRDTQYF.

V gene TRBV19 combines with J gene TRBJ2-7; TRBD1 matches 7 bases. CDR1 and CDR2 from the germline V gene are LNHDA and SQIVND (reference sequence). The CDR3 extends over 12 amino acids. V lost 4 bases and J lost 4; bases outside the gene matches: 1. CDR3 DNA sequence: TGTGCCAGTAGTACACAGGGGTACGAGCAGTACTTC. Amino acids: CASSTQGYEQYF.

This clone was observed a single time. The chain is built from TRBV27 and TRBJ2-7, with a possible D match to TRBD2 (6 bases). The CDR3 extends over 15 amino acids. V was shortened by 4 bases and J by 2 bases, with 15 bases between the two germline ends. Germline V gene sequence: CDR1 MNHEY, CDR2 SMNVEV (reference sequence). CDR3 bases: TGTGCCAGCAGTTACGGGGGAGCGGGCGCCTACGAGCAGTACTTC. Its translation: CASSYGGAGAYEQYF.

The gene calls are TRBV27 and TRBJ2-1; 10 positions agree with TRBD1. This CDR3 has 15 residues. The trim removed 5 bases at V and 7 bases at J, leaving 8 bases unmatched. Germline-derived CDR1 and CDR2 are MNHEY and SMNVEV (reference sequence). The CDR3 loop is CASSPSTGGRNEQFF. In DNA form, the CDR3 reads TGTGCCAGCAGTCCCTCGACAGGGGGCCGGAATGAGCAGTTCTTC.

The chain joins TRBV6-5 to TRBJ2-4, with TRBD2 identical over 7 bases. Germline CDR1 reads MNHEY; CDR2 reads SVGAGI. CDR3 length: 13 residues. V lost 8 bases to trimming and J lost 5 bases; unmatched junction nucleotides: 6. For the CDR3, the DNA is TGTGCCAGCGGCCGGGGGGACCAAAACATTCAGTACTTC. Encoded protein: CASGRGDQNIQYF.

The J gene is TRBJ2-7, the V gene TRBV6-2 or TRBV6-3; tentatively, D is TRBD2 (6 bases). V was shortened by 3 bases and J by 3 bases, with 15 bases between the two germline ends. CDR3 length equals 15 residues. Germline values: CDR1 MNHEY, CDR2 SVGEGT. CDR3 DNA: TGTGCCAGCAGTTATGAGGAGGGGTTGGGCTACGAGCAGTACTTC. Translating gives CASSYEEGLGYEQYF.

V gene TRBV15 combines with J gene TRBJ1-2, with no clear D. Germline V gives CDR1 LNHNV, CDR2 YYDKDF (reference sequence). V lost 0 bases and J 7 bases, leaving 9 bases between the germline ends. The CDR3 extends over 13 amino acids. Written as DNA, the CDR3 is TGTGCCACCAGCAGAGACTCCGAGGGTGGCTACACCTTC. This codes for CATSRDSEGGYTF.

The V call is TRBV11-2, the J call TRBJ1-2, with TRBD1 as a possible D gene (6 bases). Germline CDR1 reads SGHAT; CDR2 reads FQNNGV. Trimming shortened V by 1 base and J by 2 bases, and 14 bases separated the two germline ends. CDR3 length: 16 amino acids. In nucleotides, the CDR3 is TGTGCCAGCAGCTTAGCCCCTCGGACAGTCAACTATGGCTACACCTTC. It specifies CASSLAPRTVNYGYTF. Combining the CDR3 with reference TRBV11-2 and TRBJ1-2 gives the whole variable domain EAGVAQSPRYKIIEKRQSVAFWCNPISGHATLYWYQQILGQGPKLLIQFQNNGVVDDSQLPKDRFSAERLKGVDSTLKIQPAKLEDSAVYLCASSLAPRTVNYGYTFGSGTRLTVV.

This sequence joins TRBV11-2 and TRBJ2-7; TRBD2 matches 15 bases. After removal of 5 bases from V and 6 bases from J, the junction contained 8 bases not matched to a gene. Germline V gene lookup returns CDR1 SGHAT and CDR2 FQNNGV. The CDR3 consists of 16 residues. CDR3 residues: CASSPRTSGGASEQYF. As DNA, the CDR3 is TGTGCCAGCAGCCCCCGGACTAGCGGGGGGGCCTCCGAGCAGTACTTC. The variable domain in full, with the rest retrieved from reference TRBV11-2 and TRBJ2-7, is EAGVAQSPRYKIIEKRQSVAFWCNPISGHATLYWYQQILGQGPKLLIQFQNNGVVDDSQLPKDRFSAERLKGVDSTLKIQPAKLEDSAVYLCASSPRTSGGASEQYFGPGTRLTVT.

This sequence joins TRBV7-9 and TRBJ1-5; weak D call: TRBD1 (6 bases). The CDR3 has 17 residues. V lost 5 bases and J lost 0, with 17 bases in between. Germline assignment: CDR1 SEHNR and CDR2 FQNEAQ (reference sequence). DNA of the CDR3: TGTGCCAGCAGCCGAGGGCAGGGGACATATAGCAATCAGCCCCAGCATTTT. Protein product: CASSRGQGTYSNQPQHF. Together with reference TRBV7-9 and TRBJ1-5, the CDR3 gives the full variable domain: DTGVSQNPRHKITKRGQNVTFRCDPISEHNRLYWYRQTLGQGPEFLTYFQNEAQLEKSRLLSDRFSAERPKGSFSTLEIQRTEQGDSAMYLCASSRGQGTYSNQPQHFGDGTRLSIL.

The chain has TRBV5-4 and TRBJ2-7; D not resolved. V gave up 0 bases and J gave up 1 base, with 8 bases separating them. The CDR3 totals 14 residues. Germline V gene sequence: CDR1 SGHNT, CDR2 YYREEE (reference sequence). The CDR3, as DNA: TGTGCCAGCAGCTTGGATGGCACATCCTACGAGCAGTACTTC. This gives the protein CASSLDGTSYEQYF.

The chain carries TRBV7-9 and TRBJ2-5; D possibly corresponds to TRBD2 (6 bases). Trimming took 0 bases from V and 5 from J, leaving 16 bases between them. Germline-derived CDR1 and CDR2 are SEHNR and FQNEAQ (reference sequence). The CDR3 covers 16 residues. CDR3: CASSLASGPQRETQYF. The CDR3 DNA is TGTGCCAGCAGCTTAGCCAGCGGGCCCCAGCGGGAGACCCAGTACTTC.

The rearrangement uses TRBV11-1 and TRBJ1-1, with D possibly matching TRBD1 (6 bases). Deletions cut 3 bases from V and 6 bases from J, with 14 bases between. This CDR3 has 14 amino acids. Germline V gene sequence: CDR1 SGHAT, CDR2 FQDESV (reference sequence). For the CDR3, the DNA is TGTGCCAGCAGCTTCGAAACAGGGTTCGCTGAAGCTTTCTTT. This sequence encodes CASSFETGFAEAFF.

V usage is TRBV9 and J usage is TRBJ2-1; 8 bases are shared with TRBD1. V dropped 4 bases and J dropped 2; count of bases not matched to a gene: 5. The CDR3 runs 15 residues. The germline gives CDR1 SGDLS, CDR2 YYNGEE. The CDR3 sequence is CASSTGGSTYNEQFF. CDR3 DNA sequence: TGTGCCAGCAGCACAGGGGGTAGCACCTACAATGAGCAGTTCTTC.

This clone has just one count. The CDR3 nucleotides read TGTGCTAGTGGTTTACGGTTACAGGGATTGGCTTTCTTT. This sequence encodes CASGLRLQGLAFF. The rearrangement links TRBV12-5 to TRBJ1-1; the D gene is possibly TRBD1 (6 bases). V lost 3 bases to trimming and J lost 11 bases, with 16 bases between them. Per germline, CDR1 LGHNT and CDR2 FRNRAP. This CDR3 is built from 13 residues. The complete variable domain, with remaining parts taken from reference TRBV12-5 and TRBJ1-1, reads DARVTQTPRHKVTEMGQEVTMRCQPILGHNTVFWYRQTMMQGLELLAYFRNRAPLDDSGMPKDRFSAEMPDATLATLKIQPSEPRDSAVYFCASGLRLQGLAFFGQGTRLTVV.